This TCR beta chain stems from a study of T cell repertoires in cytomegalovirus infection (dated by TCRdb to the late 2010s). Broadly, across the study: The HLA type of each donor mattered for the analysis, because public TCR beta signatures pointed to carriage of CMV infection along with the matching HLA type.

The paper's findings and limits, for the study overall: Carriers of CMV infection plus the relevant HLA type were discriminated by the cumulative frequency of public TCR beta family members in the study cohort and in an independent roughly 400-donor cohort. The ex vivo response was dominated by HLA-C-restricted CMV-specific TCR beta clonotypes, which also provided the single most frequent clonotype in two of eight donors.

The run used an Illumina HiSeq 1500. TCRdb handled the public reads itself, with Q25 trimming in fastp and clone calling in MiXCR, and kept productive beta chains. Records with the same CDR3 protein are collapsed into one entry carrying the most frequent genes and DNA. This sample lists 160,000 or so distinct CDR3 sequences; about 15% were detected once. Approximately 18% of the sample comes from the top ten. This clonotype was counted a few times. Its binding antigen is unknown. Base qualities are missing; no much larger clone stands one base away. The source material was CD8+ T cells from PBMCs. The origin of this receptor is a human donor in good health (CMV status not recorded). Some clones in this sample may be carry-over from other donors' samples.

The CDR3 protein is CASSLRAEPNTQYF. The nucleotide sequence reads TGTGCCAGCAGCCTAAGGGCGGAGCCGAATACGCAGTATTTT. The chain is made from TRBV7-3 and TRBJ2-3, with no confident D gene call. V is shortened by 5 bases, J by 7 bases, and the region joining them spans 16 bases. CDR1 is given as SGHTA and CDR2 as FQGTGA, both from the germline V gene. The CDR3 covers 14 residues, taking in both the cysteine and the phenylalanine. The only DNA kept is the CDR3, 42 bases in frame from the first base.